This is a list of T cell receptor beta chains from one sample in a study of regulatory T cells in long-lasting Graves disease. One entry per CDR3 protein results from TCRdb running MiXCR on the multiplex PCR reads. Among hundreds of thousands of distinct CDR3 sequences listed, 15% to 20% were seen once. These data were also reused for a study on T cells in Graves' hyperthyroidism and ophthalmopathy.

Source: peripheral blood mononuclear cells (PBMCs), taken at new diagnosis, from a patient treated with antithyroid drugs. The receptors derive from a woman aged 25 to 39 with Graves disease. The CDR3 runs from the conserved cysteine through the conserved F or W. The order of the fields is clone size, V gene, J gene, D gene, CDR3 protein, CDR3 DNA. D genes are given only for firm matches. Clone size is stated in some rows and not others, as once, few, many or a class when expanded.

few	TRBV29-1	TRBJ2-5	TRBD2	CSVGVAGGMAETQYF	TGCAGCGTCGGGGTAGCGGGAGGAATGGCGGAGACCCAGTACTTC
many	TRBV6-2/TRBV6-3	TRBJ2-5	.	CASSYSEGPWRQETQYF	TGTGCCAGCAGTTACTCGGAGGGGCCTTGGCGGCAAGAGACCCAGTACTTC
.	TRBV28	TRBJ1-5	.	CASSPSGGILHNQPQHF	TGTGCCAGCAGCCCTTCCGGGGGGATCCTACACAATCAGCCCCAGCATTTT
.	TRBV19	TRBJ1-2	TRBD1	CASSTGQGGRDTF	TGTGCCAGTAGCACTGGACAGGGTGGAAGGGACACCTTC
.	TRBV20-1	TRBJ2-3	TRBD1	CSVPDRGLPTDTQYF	TGCAGTGTTCCGGACAGGGGGCTTCCTACAGATACGCAGTATTTT
many	TRBV11-2	TRBJ2-2	TRBD2	CASSLGLAVPNTGELFF	TGTGCCAGCAGCCTCGGACTAGCGGTTCCTAACACCGGGGAGCTGTTTTTT
many	TRBV7-9	TRBJ1-1	.	CASSLMGGLNTEAFF	TGTGCCAGCAGCTTAATGGGGGGCCTTAACACTGAAGCTTTCTTT
.	TRBV12-3/TRBV12-4	TRBJ2-7	TRBD1	CASSRMTGADYEQYF	TGTGCCAGCAGCAGAATGACAGGGGCGGACTACGAGCAGTACTTC
.	TRBV5-1	TRBJ2-5	TRBD2	CASTTSGRAVETQYF	TGCGCCAGCACGACTAGCGGAAGGGCGGTGGAGACCCAGTACTTC
many	TRBV2	TRBJ2-7	.	CASQRKGRRDEQYF	TGTGCCAGTCAGAGAAAGGGACGGCGTGACGAACAGTACTTC
.	TRBV6-1	TRBJ1-5	TRBD1	CASSNRWDRVSNQPQHF	TGTGCCAGCAGTAACAGATGGGACAGGGTAAGCAATCAGCCCCAGCATTTT
many	TRBV3-1	TRBJ1-1	.	CASSQRRTNTEAFF	TGTGCCAGCAGCCAGCGGCGAACGAACACTGAAGCTTTCTTT
.	TRBV12-3/TRBV12-4	TRBJ1-5	.	CASSLALGTSNQPQHF	TGTGCCAGCAGTTTAGCGCTAGGGACTAGCAATCAGCCCCAGCATTTT
many	TRBV7-9	TRBJ2-7	.	CASSFPHSKQYF	TGTGCCAGCAGCTTTCCCCACTCAAAGCAGTACTTC
many	TRBV7-2	TRBJ1-5	.	CASSLVGGAGGNQPQHF	TGTGCCAGCAGCTTAGTCGGGGGCGCAGGGGGCAATCAGCCCCAGCATTTT
many	TRBV27	TRBJ2-2	.	CASSLGLSVLGAGELFF	TGTGCCAGCAGTTTAGGTCTTTCTGTCCTAGGGGCCGGGGAGCTGTTTTTT
.	TRBV4-1	TRBJ1-2	.	CASSTSADLNYGYTF	TGCGCCAGCTCAACCTCGGCGGACCTTAACTATGGCTACACCTTC
.	TRBV6-5	TRBJ2-5	.	CASSYYDMGSQETQYF	TGTGCCAGCAGTTACTACGACATGGGCAGCCAAGAGACCCAGTACTTC
many	TRBV11-2	TRBJ1-1	TRBD1	CASSWGTGGNTEAFF	TGTGCCAGCAGCTGGGGGACAGGGGGAAACACTGAAGCTTTCTTT
.	TRBV5-4	TRBJ2-1	TRBD2	CASNEASGRREQFF	TGTGCCAGCAATGAGGCTAGCGGGAGAAGAGAGCAGTTCTTC
many	TRBV7-8	TRBJ2-7	.	CASSTEAISREQYF	TGTGCCAGCAGCACCGAAGCCATTTCGCGCGAGCAGTACTTC
many	TRBV28	TRBJ2-3	.	CASGDPDPVRDTQYF	TGTGCCAGCGGGGATCCAGACCCAGTTCGGGATACGCAGTATTTT
many	TRBV6-5	TRBJ2-2	TRBD2	CASSSPGLAGYTGELFF	TGTGCCAGCAGTTCTCCTGGACTAGCGGGATACACCGGGGAGCTGTTTTTT
many	TRBV27	TRBJ2-3	TRBD2	CASTRTGTSGRLGGQYF	TGTGCCAGCACTCGGACCGGGACTAGCGGGAGATTGGGTGGGCAGTATTTT
.	TRBV3-1	TRBJ1-2	TRBD1	CASSPLDRVEYGYTF	TGTGCCAGCAGCCCGCTGGACAGGGTGGAGTATGGCTACACCTTC
many	TRBV28	TRBJ2-4	TRBD2	CASSPSGRAVNIQYF	TGTGCCAGCAGTCCTAGCGGGAGGGCCGTGAACATTCAGTACTTC
many	TRBV6-1	TRBJ1-1	.	CASSEYLRTGNTEAFF	TGTGCCAGCAGTGAATATTTAAGGACCGGGAACACTGAAGCTTTCTTT
many	TRBV7-9	TRBJ2-7	.	CASSFQGSTEQYF	TGTGCCAGCAGCTTCCAGGGGTCAACGGAGCAGTACTTC
.	TRBV19	TRBJ1-3	.	CASSIARGASGNTIYF	TGTGCCAGTAGTATTGCCCGGGGGGCGTCTGGAAACACCATATATTTT
few	TRBV11-3	TRBJ1-3	.	CASSLSRTEYSGNTIYF	TGTGCCAGCAGCTTATCCCGGACGGAATACTCTGGAAACACCATATATTTT
many	TRBV28	TRBJ2-5	.	CASSSPPQVSYQETQYF	TGTGCCAGCAGTTCCCCACCCCAGGTTTCGTACCAAGAGACCCAGTACTTC
many	TRBV12-3/TRBV12-4	TRBJ2-1	.	CASSQLNEQFF	TGTGCCAGCTCGCAACTCAATGAGCAGTTCTTC
few	TRBV3-1	TRBJ2-1	.	CASSQGTGRQHEQFF	TGTGCCAGCAGCCAAGGAACCGGACGGCAGCATGAGCAGTTCTTC
many	TRBV28	TRBJ2-7	.	CASSQTGYEQYF	TGTGCCAGCAGTCAAACAGGGTACGAGCAGTACTTC
.	TRBV4-2	TRBJ2-7	TRBD2	CASSQDLAGARGQYF	TGTGCCAGCAGCCAAGACTTAGCGGGAGCGCGGGGGCAGTACTTC
few	TRBV11-3	TRBJ2-1	TRBD2	CASSLDLGGGPHNEQFF	TGTGCCAGCAGCTTAGATCTCGGGGGAGGGCCCCACAATGAGCAGTTCTTC
.	TRBV9	TRBJ2-2	TRBD2	CASSVGASGRPTGELFF	TGTGCCAGCAGCGTTGGAGCTAGCGGGAGGCCCACCGGGGAGCTGTTTTTT
.	TRBV27	TRBJ2-1	TRBD1	CASRYDRARKSGTHLEQFF	TGTGCCAGCAGATACGACAGGGCTAGGAAATCTGGCACTCATCTGGAGCAGTTCTTC
many	TRBV28	TRBJ2-7	TRBD2	CASSRSPGLAGSYEQYF	TGTGCCAGCAGTCGATCCCCCGGACTAGCGGGATCCTACGAGCAGTACTTC
.	TRBV19	TRBJ2-1	.	CASSIGWVSYNEQFF	TGTGCCAGTAGTATCGGGTGGGTCAGCTACAATGAGCAGTTCTTC
.	TRBV7-9	TRBJ1-2	TRBD1	CASSSSGQGLTYGYTF	TGTGCCAGCAGCTCATCCGGACAGGGGTTAACCTATGGCTACACCTTC
.	TRBV20-1	TRBJ1-1	.	CSANDLLHTEAFF	TGCAGTGCCAACGACTTGCTCCACACTGAAGCTTTCTTT
many	TRBV24-1	TRBJ1-6	.	CATSDSSDSSPLHF	TGTGCCACCAGTGATTCCTCCGACTCGTCACCCCTCCACTTT
many	TRBV24-1	TRBJ2-1	TRBD1	CATSDPRGTGITNEQFF	TGTGCCACCAGTGATCCGCGCGGGACAGGGATAACCAATGAGCAGTTCTTC
many	TRBV2	TRBJ1-2	.	CASSGRQVLYGYTF	TGTGCCAGCAGTGGAAGACAGGTGCTTTACGGCTACACCTTC
few	TRBV15	TRBJ1-5	.	CATSEGFYQPQHF	TGTGCCACCAGCGAGGGCTTTTATCAGCCCCAGCATTTT
many	TRBV2	TRBJ1-1	.	CASRDQGGTEAFF	TGTGCCAGCAGAGACCAAGGCGGCACTGAAGCTTTCTTT
many	TRBV6-5	TRBJ2-7	.	CASSYSHQGFEQYF	TGTGCCAGCAGTTACTCCCACCAAGGCTTCGAGCAGTACTTC
.	TRBV18	TRBJ1-4	.	CASSPLGQLDEKLFF	TGTGCCAGCTCACCACTAGGACAGCTAGATGAAAAACTGTTTTTT
many	TRBV2	TRBJ1-1	.	CASMAGTEAFF	TGTGCCAGCATGGCGGGGACTGAAGCTTTCTTT
.	TRBV6-2/TRBV6-3	TRBJ1-2	.	CASSYTGVSTNYGYTF	TGTGCCAGCAGTTACACCGGCGTCAGCACCAACTATGGCTACACCTTC
many	TRBV6-1	TRBJ2-7	TRBD1	CASSGDRGRWGDEQYF	TGTGCCAGCAGTGGGGACAGGGGCCGGTGGGGGGACGAGCAGTACTTC
.	TRBV11-2	TRBJ1-6	TRBD1	CASSLTGGDSPLHF	TGTGCCAGCAGCTTGACAGGGGGTGATTCACCCCTCCACTTT
.	TRBV5-1	TRBJ1-6	.	CASSLDTREHNSPLHF	TGCGCCAGCAGCTTGGATACAAGAGAGCATAATTCACCCCTCCACTTT
.	TRBV15	TRBJ1-3	.	CATSRDSMAGEVGTIYF	TGTGCCACCAGCAGAGATTCGATGGCAGGGGAAGTAGGGACCATATATTTT
many	TRBV6-2/TRBV6-3	TRBJ1-2	.	CASSEDNRQSASYGYTF	TGTGCCAGCAGTGAAGATAACAGGCAATCCGCCTCTTATGGCTACACCTTC
few	TRBV28	TRBJ1-2	TRBD1	CASSLRQPGTGYGYTF	TGTGCCAGCAGCCTTAGGCAACCCGGGACAGGCTATGGCTACACCTTC
once	TRBV19	TRBJ2-2	TRBD2	CASTTRGPSGREQMNTGELFF	TGTGCCAGTACCACCAGGGGGCCTAGCGGGAGGGAACAAATGAACACCGGGGAGCTGTTTTTT